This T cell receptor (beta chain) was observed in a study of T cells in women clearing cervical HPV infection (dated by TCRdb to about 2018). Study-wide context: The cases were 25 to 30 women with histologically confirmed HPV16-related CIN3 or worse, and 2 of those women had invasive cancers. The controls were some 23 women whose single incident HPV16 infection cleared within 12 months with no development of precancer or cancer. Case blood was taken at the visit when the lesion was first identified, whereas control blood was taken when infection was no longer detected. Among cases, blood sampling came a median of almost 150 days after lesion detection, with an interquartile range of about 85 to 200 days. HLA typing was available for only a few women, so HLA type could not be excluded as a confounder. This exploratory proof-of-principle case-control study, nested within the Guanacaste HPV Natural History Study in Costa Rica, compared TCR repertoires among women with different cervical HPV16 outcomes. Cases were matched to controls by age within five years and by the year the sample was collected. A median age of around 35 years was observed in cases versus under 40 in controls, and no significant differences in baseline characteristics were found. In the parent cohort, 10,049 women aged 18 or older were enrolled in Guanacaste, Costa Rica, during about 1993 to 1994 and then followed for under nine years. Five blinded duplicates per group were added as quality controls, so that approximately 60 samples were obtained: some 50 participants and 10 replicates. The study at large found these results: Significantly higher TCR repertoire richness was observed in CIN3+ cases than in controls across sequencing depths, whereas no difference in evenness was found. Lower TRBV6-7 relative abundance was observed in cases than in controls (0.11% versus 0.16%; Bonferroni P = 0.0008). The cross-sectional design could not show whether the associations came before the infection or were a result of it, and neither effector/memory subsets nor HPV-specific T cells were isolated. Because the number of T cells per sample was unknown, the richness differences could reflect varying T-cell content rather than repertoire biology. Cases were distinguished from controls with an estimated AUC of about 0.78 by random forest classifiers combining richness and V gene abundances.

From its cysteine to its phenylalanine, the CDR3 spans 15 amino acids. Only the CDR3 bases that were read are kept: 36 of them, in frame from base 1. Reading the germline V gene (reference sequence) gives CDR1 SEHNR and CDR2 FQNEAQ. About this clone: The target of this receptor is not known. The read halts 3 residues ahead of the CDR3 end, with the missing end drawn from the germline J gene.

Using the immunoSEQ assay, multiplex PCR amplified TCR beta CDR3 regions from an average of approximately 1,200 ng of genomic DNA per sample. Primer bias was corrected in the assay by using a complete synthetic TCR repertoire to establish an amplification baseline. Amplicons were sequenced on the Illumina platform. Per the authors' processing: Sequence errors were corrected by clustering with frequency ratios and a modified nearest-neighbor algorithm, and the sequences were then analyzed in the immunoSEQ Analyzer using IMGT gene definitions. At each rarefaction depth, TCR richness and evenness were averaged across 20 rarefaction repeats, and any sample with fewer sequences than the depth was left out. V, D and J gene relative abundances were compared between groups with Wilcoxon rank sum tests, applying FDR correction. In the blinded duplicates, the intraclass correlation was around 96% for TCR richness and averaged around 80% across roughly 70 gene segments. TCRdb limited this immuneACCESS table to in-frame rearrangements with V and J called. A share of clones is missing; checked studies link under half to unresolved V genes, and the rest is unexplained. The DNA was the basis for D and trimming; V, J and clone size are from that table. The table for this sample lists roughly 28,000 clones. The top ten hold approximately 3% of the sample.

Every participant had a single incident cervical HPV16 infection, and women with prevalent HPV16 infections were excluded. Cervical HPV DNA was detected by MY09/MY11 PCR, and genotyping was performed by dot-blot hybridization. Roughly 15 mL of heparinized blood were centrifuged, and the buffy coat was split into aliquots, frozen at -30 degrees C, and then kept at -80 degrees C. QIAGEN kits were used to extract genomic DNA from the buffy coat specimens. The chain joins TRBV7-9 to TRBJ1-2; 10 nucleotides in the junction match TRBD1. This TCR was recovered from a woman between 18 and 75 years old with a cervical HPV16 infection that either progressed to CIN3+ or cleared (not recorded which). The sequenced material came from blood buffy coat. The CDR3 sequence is CASSQEGQGPYDYTF. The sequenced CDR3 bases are TGTGCCAGCAGCCAAGAGGGACAGGGGCCGTACGAC.